This T cell receptor beta chain was captured by sequencing in a study of blood T cells in healthy people across ages. Study-level points and caveats: Using unsorted PBMCs precluded a conclusive naive versus antigen-experienced comparison.

On this clonotype itself: No antigen is known for it.

The second PCR ran 7 to 11 cycles with a sample-barcoded 5' primer and J-beta primers. MiXCR, applied by TCRdb to the 5' RACE reads, yields one record per CDR3 protein. Of more than 1 million distinct CDR3 sequences in the sample, over 35% were seen once. V was shortened by 0 bases and J by 1 base, with 13 bases between the two germline ends. Germline CDR1 reads MGHRA; CDR2 reads YSYEKL. The CDR3 loop spans 18 amino acids. Each donor was a healthy Caucasian individual from Russia, aged about 6 to 90. The sequencing input was blood. The TCR was taken from a woman aged 55-69 years in good health. The chain links TRBV4-1 to TRBJ2-6, with D uncertain. Written as DNA, the CDR3 is TGCGCCAGCAGCCAAGACTCTACTCGGAGATCTGGGGCCAACGTCCTGACTTTC. It translates to CASSQDSTRRSGANVLTF.